This is a list of T cell receptor beta chains from one sample in a study of shared clonotypes between healthy human individuals. Using immunoSEQ multiplex PCR, the repertoire was profiled, and TCRdb retains in-frame clones only, with some absent. The repertoire holds a few million clones, 90% to 95% seen once, with over 1.5% in the top ten. Input material: naive CD8+ T cells from PBMCs. The receptors were sampled from a man between 18 and 35 years old in good health. Some clones in this sample may be carry-over from other donors' samples. Each CDR3 is given with its conserved first and last residue. Each record gives: J gene, V gene, clone size, D gene, CDR3 protein, CDR3 DNA. D genes are given only for firm matches. Only some rows state a clone size, as once, few, many or a class for expanded clones.

J: TRBJ2-7
V: TRBV5-1
size: NA
D: NA
CDR3: CASSLGIPYEQYF
DNA: TGCGCCAGCAGCTTGGGGATTCCCTACGAGCAGTACTTC

J: TRBJ2-7
V: TRBV13
size: once
D: NA
CDR3: CASSLAGQQTYEQYF
DNA: TGTGCCAGCAGCTTAGCCGGACAGCAGACCTACGAGCAGTACTTC

J: TRBJ1-2
V: TRBV27
size: NA
D: NA
CDR3: CASSSRGARYGYTF
DNA: TGTGCCAGCAGTTCACGGGGGGCCCGATATGGCTACACCTTC

J: TRBJ2-3
V: TRBV27
size: NA
D: TRBD2
CDR3: CASSFSGTSTDTQYF
DNA: TGTGCCAGCAGTTTTAGCGGGACTAGCACAGATACGCAGTATTTT

J: TRBJ2-1
V: TRBV11-2
size: NA
D: TRBD2
CDR3: CASSLEIAGGRYYNEQFF
DNA: TGTGCCAGCAGCTTAGAAATAGCGGGAGGGAGATACTACAATGAGCAGTTCTTC

J: TRBJ2-2
V: TRBV29-1
size: NA
D: NA
CDR3: CSVDGLPYTGELFF
DNA: TGCAGCGTTGACGGGCTACCCTACACCGGGGAGCTGTTTTTT

J: TRBJ2-3
V: TRBV7-2
size: NA
D: NA
CDR3: CASSSPVLYTDTQYF
DNA: TGTGCCAGCAGCTCCCCCGTTTTATACACAGATACGCAGTATTTT

J: TRBJ2-7
V: TRBV19
size: once
D: TRBD1
CDR3: CASSPRTGRYEQYF
DNA: TGTGCCAGTAGTCCGCGGACAGGGCGGTACGAGCAGTACTTC

J: TRBJ1-5
V: TRBV2
size: NA
D: NA
CDR3: CASTEGGRQPQHF
DNA: TGTGCCAGCACCGAAGGGGGGAGGCAGCCCCAGCATTTT

J: TRBJ1-1
V: TRBV7-9
size: NA
D: NA
CDR3: CASSLGEQGEDTEAFF
DNA: TGTGCCAGCAGCTTAGGTGAGCAGGGAGAGGACACTGAAGCTTTCTTT

J: TRBJ2-5
V: TRBV4-2
size: NA
D: NA
CDR3: CASSQPGAYQETQYF
DNA: TGTGCCAGCAGCCAACCGGGGGCGTACCAAGAGACCCAGTACTTC

J: TRBJ2-3
V: TRBV7-8
size: NA
D: TRBD1
CDR3: CASSLPGQRLTDTQYF
DNA: TGTGCCAGCAGCTTACCGGGACAGCGACTCACAGATACGCAGTATTTT